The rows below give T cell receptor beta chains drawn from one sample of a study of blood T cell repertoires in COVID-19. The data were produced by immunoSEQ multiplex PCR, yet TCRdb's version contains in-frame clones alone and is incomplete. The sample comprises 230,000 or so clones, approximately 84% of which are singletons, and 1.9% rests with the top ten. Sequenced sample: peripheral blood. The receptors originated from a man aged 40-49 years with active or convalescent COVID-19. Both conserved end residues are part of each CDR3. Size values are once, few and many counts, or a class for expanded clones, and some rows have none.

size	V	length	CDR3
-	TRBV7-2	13	CASSSDRSTEAFF
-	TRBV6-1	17	CASSEAQQGFVWETQYF
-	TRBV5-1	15	CASSSGTGTGNTIYF
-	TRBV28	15	CASSLVGQGLNEQFF
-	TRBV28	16	CASSPLRMYGTGELFF
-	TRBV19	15	CASSTSGSAYNEQFF
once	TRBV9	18	CASSLHGTSVMGAGELFF
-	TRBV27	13	CASSWQANYEQYF
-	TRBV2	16	CASSEAHQVLDSPLHF
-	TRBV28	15	CASSSAGTGGTEAFF
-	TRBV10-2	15	CASSDGTSGKDEQFF
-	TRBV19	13	CASSNRGRYEQYF